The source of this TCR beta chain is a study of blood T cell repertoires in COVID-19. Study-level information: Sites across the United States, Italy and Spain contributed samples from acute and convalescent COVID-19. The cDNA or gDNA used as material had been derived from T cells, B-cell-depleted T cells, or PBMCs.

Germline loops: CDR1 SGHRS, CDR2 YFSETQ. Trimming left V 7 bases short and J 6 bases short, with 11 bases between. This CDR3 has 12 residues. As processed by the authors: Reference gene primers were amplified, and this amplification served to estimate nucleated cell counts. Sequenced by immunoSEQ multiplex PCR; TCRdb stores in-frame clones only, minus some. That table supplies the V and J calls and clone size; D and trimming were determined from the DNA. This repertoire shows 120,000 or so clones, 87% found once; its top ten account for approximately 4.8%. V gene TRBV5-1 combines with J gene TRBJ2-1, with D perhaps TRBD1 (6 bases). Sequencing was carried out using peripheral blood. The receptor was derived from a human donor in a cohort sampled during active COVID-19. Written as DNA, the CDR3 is TGCGCCAGCCAGGAAGGGGGCAATGAGCAGTTCTTC. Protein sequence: CASQEGGNEQFF.